This section outlines one T cell receptor beta chain sequence together with its context. V was pared by 1 base and J by 7 bases, with 6 bases between. CDR1 is SGDLS and CDR2 is YYNGEE in the germline V gene. CDR3 length equals 13 residues. As originally analysed: Nucleated cell counts were estimated from reference gene primer amplification. TCRdb's table, derived via immunoSEQ multiplex PCR, lists solely in-frame clones and lacks some. V and J calls and clone size are as listed in that table; D and trimming were resolved from the DNA. The sample holds about 87,000 clones, around 83% seen once. This entry belongs to a study of blood T cell repertoires in COVID-19. For the study at large: COVID-19 samples from acute and convalescent phases originated in the United States, Italy and Spain. Sources were T cells, B-cell-depleted T cells, or PBMCs; the material itself was cDNA or gDNA.

Sequencing input: peripheral blood. V usage is TRBV9 and J usage is TRBJ1-6; D uncertain. The sequence was obtained from a woman in her 70s with acute or convalescent COVID-19. Here the CDR3 DNA reads TGTGCCAGCAGCGTAAACAGCAATTCACCCCTCCACTTT. Its translation is CASSVNSNSPLHF.